This T cell receptor (beta chain) appears in the sequencing data of a study of CD8 T cells in ankylosing spondylitis. In regard to this clonotype: Antigen specificity is unknown.

Regarding the study as a whole: Seven to nine highly homologous variants made up a TCR beta motif that seemed to typify ankylosing spondylitis blood. Researchers report that disease-linked clones proved CD8+ and relatively rare in peripheral blood. In ankylosing spondylitis patients, matched synovial fluid reportedly showed significant enrichment of disease-linked clones.

This CDR3 is 15 amino acids long. Trimming took off 5 bases at V and 3 bases at J, with 17 bases between the two ends. Germline values: CDR1 SGHRS, CDR2 YFSETQ. MiXCR, run by TCRdb on the 5' RACE reads, gives a single entry per CDR3 protein. The sample shows around 150,000 distinct CDR3 sequences, 15% to 20% of them seen only once. The clonotype was recovered from a male donor with ankylosing spondylitis or in good health (not recorded which). The rearrangement links TRBV5-1 to TRBJ1-1; TRBD1 might be the D (6 bases). Input material: blood, either unsorted or a sorted T cell fraction (not recorded which). The chain's CDR3 is CASRIGGGFDTEAFF. The CDR3 nucleotides read TGCGCCAGCAGGATAGGGGGAGGATTCGACACTGAAGCTTTCTTT.